Presented here are 4 T cell receptor beta chains from one specimen sequenced in a study of OX40 agonist ivuxolimab in advanced cancers. Assay: immunoSEQ multiplex PCR; the TCRdb copy retains only in-frame clones and omits some. This table has about 98,000 clones, more than 85% appearing once. The material was CD4+ or CD8+ T cells sorted from blood, obtained in a trial of the OX40 agonist ivuxolimab. All receptors derive from an adult with an advanced solid tumor such as melanoma, head and neck, liver or kidney cancer.

In this sample, this clone turned up once. The chain is built from TRBV6-5 and TRBJ1-3, with D possibly being TRBD1 (6 bases). The V gene lost 7 bases and the J gene lost 2 bases, with 15 bases spanning the gap. There are 15 residues in the CDR3. Germline V gene lookup returns CDR1 MNHEY and CDR2 SVGAGI. This CDR3 reads CASTRSGDPGNTIYF. CDR3 coding DNA: TGTGCCAGCACTAGGTCAGGGGACCCTGGAAACACCATATATTTT.

The chain joins TRBV7-9 to TRBJ2-7, with D possibly TRBD1 on 6 matching bases. The V and J ends lost 2 bases and 2 bases respectively, with 13 bases between them. CDR1 is SEHNR, CDR2 FQNEAQ, per germline (reference sequence). The CDR3 sequence is 15 residues long. DNA of the CDR3: TGTGCCAGCAGCTTAAGTCGGGCAGGGGCCTACGAGCAGTACGTC. Protein sequence: CASSLSRAGAYEQYV.

The chain combines TRBV29-1 with TRBJ1-3, with D unclear. Trimming took 7 bases from V and 4 from J, leaving 17 bases between them. CDR1 is SQVTM, CDR2 ANQGSEA, per germline. This CDR3 is built from 14 residues. CDR3 sequence: CSASPRAIGNTIYF. The CDR3 DNA reads TGCAGCGCCTCCCCACGGGCGATCGGAAACACCATATATTTT.

This chain joins TRBV30 and TRBJ1-1, with 8 bases that match TRBD1. This CDR3 is 16 amino acids long. CDR1 GTSNPN and CDR2 SVGIG come from the germline V gene (reference sequence). J was trimmed by 4 bases and V by 0 bases; bases with no gene match: 10. The CDR3 loop reads CAWSVRGRGPGTEAFF. The CDR3 DNA reads TGTGCCTGGAGTGTAAGGGGCAGGGGGCCTGGCACTGAAGCTTTCTTT.